The sample holds a few counts of the clone carrying this T cell receptor (beta chain). Its antigen remains unidentified. The data were obtained in a study of response to subunit inactivated influenza vaccine. Findings and caveats of the study: It was the authors' suggestion that each seasonal influenza vaccination recruits few new T cells.

TCRdb re-derived calls from the RT-PCR reads in MiXCR, one entry per CDR3 protein. The sample holds around 850,000 distinct CDR3 sequences, approximately 17% seen once. This sequence originates from a middle-aged man who received an inactivated influenza vaccine. The sequencing here drew on PBMCs from blood, taken 4 to 6 days after vaccination.

CDR3 nucleotide sequence: TGCAGCGTTGGGGTAGGCCCAAATGGAAACACCATATATTTT. Translation gives CSVGVGPNGNTIYF. The chain is built from TRBV29-1 and TRBJ1-3; D gene ambiguous. With 4 bases removed from V and 3 bases from J, the gap between germline ends came to 13 bases. CDR1 SQVTM and CDR2 ANQGSEA come from the germline V gene. The CDR3 runs to 14 residues.